The present T cell receptor (beta chain) was sequenced within a study of blood T cell repertoires in COVID-19. As for the study in general: The study drew acute and convalescent COVID-19 samples from the United States, Italy and Spain. PBMCs, B-cell-depleted T cells, or T cells provided the cDNA or gDNA that made up the material.

The CDR3 sequence is 15 residues long. Germline lookup yields CDR1 MNHEY and CDR2 SVGAGI. The junction had 11 bases not matched to a gene; V was cut back by 6 bases and J by 4 bases. The assay was immunoSEQ multiplex PCR, and TCRdb's table has in-frame clones only and misses some. The sample holds around 150,000 clones; around nine tenths are singletons and the top ten take about 5%. The source material was peripheral blood. The chain couples TRBV6-5 to TRBJ2-7; 8 positions match TRBD1. The TCR was taken from a human donor in a cohort sampled during active COVID-19. The CDR3 is CASRGQVAFSYEQYF. CDR3 DNA: TGTGCCAGCAGGGGACAGGTCGCTTTTTCTTACGAGCAGTACTTC.